Detailed here is one T cell receptor beta chain. The sample belongs to a study of blood T cell repertoires in COVID-19. Germline-derived CDR1 and CDR2 are SGHRS and YFSETQ. V lost 3 bases, J lost 5 bases, and 12 bases lay in between. The CDR3 spans 15 residues. Sequenced by immunoSEQ multiplex PCR; TCRdb stores in-frame clones only, minus some. The table shows some 48,000 clones, with more than 80% occurring only once. Specimen: peripheral blood. This rearrangement joins TRBV5-1 to TRBJ1-6; D is ambiguous. This clonotype originated in a man in his 60s with COVID-19, enrolled during active disease. Here the CDR3 reads CASSSSKSNNSPLHF. CDR3 bases: TGCGCCAGCAGCTCGAGCAAATCTAATAATTCACCCCTCCACTTT.